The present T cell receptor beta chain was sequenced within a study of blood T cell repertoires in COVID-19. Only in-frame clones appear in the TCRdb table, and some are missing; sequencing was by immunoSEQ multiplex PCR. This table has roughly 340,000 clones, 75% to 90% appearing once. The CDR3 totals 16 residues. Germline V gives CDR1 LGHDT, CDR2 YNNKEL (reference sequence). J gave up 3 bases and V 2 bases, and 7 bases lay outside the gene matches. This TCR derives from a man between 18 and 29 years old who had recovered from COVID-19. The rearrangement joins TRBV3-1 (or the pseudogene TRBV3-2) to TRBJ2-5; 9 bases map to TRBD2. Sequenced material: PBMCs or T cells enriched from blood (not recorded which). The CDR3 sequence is CASSQRGSGGKETQYF. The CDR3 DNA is TGTGCCAGCAGCCAAAGGGGTAGCGGGGGAAAAGAGACCCAGTACTTC.